One and the same sample provided the 14 T cell receptor beta chains below, sequenced in a study of somatic mutations in cytotoxic T cells in rheumatoid arthritis listed by TCRdb under 2017. Libraries were prepared through the immunoSEQ multiplex PCR assay. TCRdb took over this immuneACCESS table, retaining in-frame rearrangements with V and J assigned. Such tables are incomplete; in checked studies, under half of the missing clones stem from an unresolved V gene, and the remainder is unexplained. The sample table shows 10,000 to 12,000 clones, and roughly 80% are seen once. Around 21% of the sample rests with the top ten. Sequenced: CD8+ T cells sorted from blood. These receptors originate from a man in his fifties in good health.

The chain employs TRBV9 and TRBJ2-2; TRBD1 agrees at 12 bases. Germline CDR1 SGDLS, CDR2 YYNGEE. The CDR3 covers 15 residues. V shed 2 bases, J shed 6 bases, and the junction held 2 bases outside the gene matches. The CDR3 reads CASSVRDRGPGELFF. The CDR3 DNA follows: TGTGCCAGCAGCGTCCGGGACAGGGGGCCCGGGGAGCTGTTTTTT.

This clone showed up just a few times. The rearrangement joins TRBV4-2 to TRBJ1-4, with 7 bases that match TRBD1. CDR3 length equals 17 residues. Trimming cost V 0 bases and J 7 bases; bases outside gene matches: 11. Germline assignment: CDR1 LGHNA and CDR2 YNFKEQ. CDR3 residues: CASSQDGQGGGFEKLFF. CDR3 sequence (DNA): TGTGCCAGCAGCCAAGATGGTCAGGGGGGCGGTTTTGAAAAACTGTTTTTT.

The rearrangement joins TRBV7-9 to TRBJ2-5; weak D call: TRBD1 (6 bases). Germline V gene data show CDR1 as SEHNR and CDR2 as FQNEAQ (reference sequence). V shed 3 bases and J shed 2 bases, with 16 bases lying between them. CDR3 length equals 16 residues. CDR3 amino acids: CASSLIEQGEQETQYF. CDR3 bases: TGTGCCAGCAGCTTGATCGAACAGGGAGAACAAGAGACCCAGTACTTC. Using reference TRBV7-9 and TRBJ2-5 for the parts outside the CDR3, the full variable domain is DTGVSQNPRHKITKRGQNVTFRCDPISEHNRLYWYRQTLGQGPEFLTYFQNEAQLEKSRLLSDRFSAERPKGSFSTLEIQRTEQGDSAMYLCASSLIEQGEQETQYFGPGTRLLVL.

The chain employs TRBV10-3 and TRBJ2-7, with 11 positions matching TRBD2. V lost 2 bases and J lost 3; bases outside the gene matches: 3. This CDR3 region has 15 residues. CDR1 is ENHRY and CDR2 is SYGVKD in the germline V gene. This chain's CDR3 is CAISEGGLAVYEQYF. The CDR3 DNA sequence: TGTGCCATCAGTGAGGGGGGACTAGCGGTCTACGAGCAGTACTTC.

This rearrangement joins TRBV19 to TRBJ1-1; TRBD1 might be the D (5 bases). The CDR3 contains 16 residues. Per germline, CDR1 LNHDA and CDR2 SQIVND (reference sequence). The ends were cut back, 7 bases at V and 3 bases at J, with 21 bases in the middle. The CDR3: CASTPRGKGEDTEAFF. In nucleotides, the CDR3 is TGTGCCAGTACTCCAAGGGGTAAGGGCGAGGACACTGAAGCTTTCTTT.

The chain has TRBV6-1 and TRBJ2-5; TRBD2 agrees at 10 bases. From germline, CDR1 is MNHNS and CDR2 SASEGT. V shed 1 base and J 5 bases; nucleotides not matched to a gene: 7. This CDR3 has 16 amino acids. The CDR3 loop reads CASSEGLAGARETQYF. CDR3 nucleotides: TGTGCCAGCAGTGAAGGTCTAGCGGGGGCCAGGGAGACCCAGTACTTC.

This chain joins TRBV7-9 and TRBJ2-7, with a possible D match to TRBD2 (5 bases). Trimming removed 5 bases at V and 0 bases at J, with 14 bases between. This CDR3 spans 15 amino acids. Germline CDR1 is SEHNR and CDR2 is FQNEAQ (reference sequence). CDR3 in DNA: TGTGCCAGCAGCCCGGGGAGACTACTCTCCTACGAGCAGTACTTC. It encodes CASSPGRLLSYEQYF. Full variable domain (rest looked up from reference TRBV7-9 and TRBJ2-7): DTGVSQNPRHKITKRGQNVTFRCDPISEHNRLYWYRQTLGQGPEFLTYFQNEAQLEKSRLLSDRFSAERPKGSFSTLEIQRTEQGDSAMYLCASSPGRLLSYEQYFGPGTRLTVT.

The rearrangement joins TRBV13 to TRBJ2-1; a weak D match, TRBD1 (5 bases). CDR3 size: 13 residues. Germline V gives CDR1 PRHDT, CDR2 FYEKMQ (reference sequence). The V gene lost 3 bases and the J gene lost 3 bases, with 6 bases spanning the gap. The CDR3 coding sequence is TGTGCCAGCAGCTTCCAGGGCTACAATGAGCAGTTCTTC. Protein product: CASSFQGYNEQFF.

The chain has TRBV10-2 and TRBJ2-1, with D possibly being TRBD2 (5 bases). Germline V gene sequence: CDR1 WSHSY, CDR2 SAAADI. The V gene lost 5 bases and the J gene lost 12 bases, with 11 bases spanning the gap. This CDR3 spans 11 amino acids. This CDR3 is CASSRADGQFF. The CDR3 DNA is TGCGCCAGCAGTAGAGCGGATGGGCAGTTCTTC.

The V gene is TRBV11-2, the J gene TRBJ2-5, with D possibly being TRBD2 (7 bases). V was trimmed by 5 bases and J by 5 bases, leaving 21 bases between them. Germline V gene sequence: CDR1 SGHAT, CDR2 FQNNGV. The CDR3 totals 16 residues. CDR3: CASSNGGVRGGETQYF. In DNA form, the CDR3 reads TGTGCCAGCAGCAACGGGGGCGTTCGCGGGGGTGAGACCCAGTACTTC.

The V gene is TRBV29-1, the J gene TRBJ1-2, with TRBD1 as a possible D gene (6 bases). The V gene lost 3 bases and the J gene lost 3 bases, with 17 bases spanning the gap. Germline V gives CDR1 SQVTM, CDR2 ANQGSEA. The CDR3 totals 15 residues. CDR3 protein: CSVEAPTGLHYGYTF. In DNA form, the CDR3 reads TGCAGCGTTGAGGCACCGACAGGCTTACACTATGGCTACACCTTC.

The rearrangement uses TRBV4-1 and TRBJ1-2, with D uncertain. This CDR3 is 12 amino acids long. CDR1 and CDR2 from the germline V gene are MGHRA and YSYEKL. Trimming removed 1 base from V and 8 bases from J, with 8 bases in between. CDR3 protein: CASSQAGGGYTF. The CDR3 DNA is TGCGCCAGCAGCCAAGCCGGAGGAGGCTACACCTTC.

This sequence joins TRBV6-1 and TRBJ1-4, with a tentative D call TRBD1 (6 bases). V lost 2 bases and J 5 bases, leaving 18 bases between the germline ends. The germline V gene has CDR1 MNHNS and CDR2 SASEGT. The CDR3 extends over 17 amino acids. CDR3 in amino acids: CASSEYPTPQGNEKLFF. The CDR3 bases are TGTGCCAGCAGTGAATACCCGACCCCACAGGGAAATGAAAAACTGTTTTTT.

V is TRBV6-5 and J is TRBJ1-1; the D is unclear. CDR3 length: 14 residues. Germline CDR1 is MNHEY and CDR2 is SVGAGI. Trimming removed 2 bases at V and 1 base at J, with 8 bases between. The CDR3 is CASSYRSGNTEAFF. CDR3 sequence (DNA): TGTGCCAGCAGTTACAGATCGGGGAACACTGAAGCTTTCTTT.